The rows below give T cell receptor beta chains drawn from one sample of a study of T cells in Graves' hyperthyroidism and ophthalmopathy. TCRdb reprocessed the multiplex PCR reads with MiXCR, giving one entry per CDR3 protein. The table has approximately 370,000 distinct CDR3 sequences, about 18% seen once. Sequencing was performed on blood. The source of these receptors is a woman in her twenties or thirties with Graves' hyperthyroidism that later progressed to Graves' ophthalmopathy. CDR3s include the opening cysteine and the closing phenylalanine or tryptophan. The D gene is left open where the match is weak. Clone size appears in some rows only: once, few, many, or a class for an expanded clone.

TRBJ2-3	NA	TRBV3-1	NA	TGTGCCAGCAGCCAAGATGTCCCGGGAATTACAGATACGCAGTATTTT	CASSQDVPGITDTQYF
TRBJ2-6	NA	TRBV11-2	few	TGTGCCAGCAGGCCTTTAAAAGGACGACCGAACGTCCTGACTTTC	CASRPLKGRPNVLTF
TRBJ1-4	NA	TRBV5-1	NA	TGCGCCAGCAGCCCGACCGGCAGTGTGAATGAAAAACTGTTTTTT	CASSPTGSVNEKLFF
TRBJ2-1	TRBD2	TRBV10-3	NA	TGTGCCATCAGCCTGACTAGCGGGGGGTTAAATGAGCAGTTCTTC	CAISLTSGGLNEQFF
TRBJ2-7	NA	TRBV27	NA	TGTGCCAGCAGTTTTGGGGGGCTTCTTTACGAGCAGTACTTC	CASSFGGLLYEQYF
TRBJ2-7	NA	TRBV30	many	TGTGCCCACGGGACGCTTGGCTACGAGCAGTACTTC	CAHGTLGYEQYF
TRBJ2-5	TRBD2	TRBV29-1	many	TGCAGCGTTGAGGGCTACGGGGGGGAGACCCAGTACTTC	CSVEGYGGETQYF
TRBJ1-5	NA	TRBV5-1	many	TGCGCCAGCAGCTTGGGAGGGGATAGCAATCAGCCCCAGCATTTT	CASSLGGDSNQPQHF
TRBJ2-7	TRBD1	TRBV4-1	few	TGCGCCAGCAGCCAAGTCTCAGGGGGCGAGCAGTACTTC	CASSQVSGGEQYF
TRBJ2-1	TRBD2	TRBV29-1	NA	TGCAGCGCCCCTGTACTAGCGGGGATTTACAATGAGCAGTTCTTC	CSAPVLAGIYNEQFF
TRBJ1-1	NA	TRBV19	NA	TGTGCCAGTAGTATCGGAGGGTTTTCCAACACTGAAGCTTTCTTT	CASSIGGFSNTEAFF
TRBJ1-1	TRBD1	TRBV29-1	many	TGCAGCGTTGGGGGGACAGGAAACACTGAAGCTTTCTTT	CSVGGTGNTEAFF
TRBJ1-1	NA	TRBV15	NA	TGTGCCACCAGCAGGGATACCGACAATTCCCCTGAAGCTTTCTTT	CATSRDTDNSPEAFF
TRBJ1-6	TRBD1	TRBV7-9	many	TGTGCCAGCAGCGCCCAGGGGGCCCTTTTTTCACCCCTCCACTTT	CASSAQGALFSPLHF
TRBJ1-1	NA	TRBV24-1	many	TGTGCCACCAGTGATTTGGGTCTTGCCGGTAACACTGAAGCTTTCTTT	CATSDLGLAGNTEAFF
TRBJ2-2	TRBD1	TRBV13	few	TGTGCCAGCAGCTTTAATTTTGGGACAGGGTTGACCGGGGAGCTGTTTTTT	CASSFNFGTGLTGELFF
TRBJ2-7	NA	TRBV29-1	many	TGCAGCGTTGAAAGCAACAGCGCCTACGAGCAGTACTTC	CSVESNSAYEQYF
TRBJ2-1	TRBD1	TRBV5-1	NA	TGCGCCAGCAGCTTGAGTGACGCAGCCACAGGGGGATGGTTCTTC	CASSLSDAATGGWFF
TRBJ1-3	NA	TRBV4-2	few	TGTGCCAGCAGCCAAGAGCTCCAAAGGACCATATATTTT	CASSQELQRTIYF
TRBJ2-3	TRBD1	TRBV4-1	many	TGCGCCAGCAGCATAACGCCAGGGGGCGGCACAGATACGCAGTATTTT	CASSITPGGGTDTQYF
TRBJ1-1	NA	TRBV4-2	many	TGTGCCAGCAGCCAAGTATCAGGGTTGAACACTGAAGCTTTCTTT	CASSQVSGLNTEAFF
TRBJ1-1	NA	TRBV2	many	TGTGCCAGCAGTGTGTGGGGGGCGGCTGAAGCTTTCTTT	CASSVWGAAEAFF
TRBJ2-1	TRBD2	TRBV6-5	few	TGTGCCAGCAGTTACCGACTAGCACCCCTCAATGAGCAGTTCTTC	CASSYRLAPLNEQFF
TRBJ1-4	TRBD1	TRBV20-1	NA	TGCAGTGCTTTGCTAGGGGGCTCGGAAAAACTGTTTTTT	CSALLGGSEKLFF
TRBJ2-1	TRBD1	TRBV27	many	TGTGCCAGCAGCAGACTCCGGGACAGGGGACCCAATGAGCAGTTCTTC	CASSRLRDRGPNEQFF
TRBJ2-3	NA	TRBV3-1	many	TGTGCCAGCAGCCAAGATCCTGGGGGGACAGATACGCAGTATTTT	CASSQDPGGTDTQYF
TRBJ2-1	TRBD2	TRBV6-1	NA	TGTGCCAGCAGAAGCACCGGACTAGCGGAATACAATGAGCAGTTCTTC	CASRSTGLAEYNEQFF
TRBJ2-3	TRBD2	TRBV11-2	NA	TGTGCCAGCAGCCCACCTCTAGCGGGAGCCGGCACAGATACGCAGTATTTT	CASSPPLAGAGTDTQYF
TRBJ2-2	TRBD1	TRBV12-5	many	TGTGCTAGTGGTTTGGTAACGCAGGGGGCAGGCACCGGGGAGCTGTTTTTT	CASGLVTQGAGTGELFF
TRBJ2-3	TRBD2	TRBV10-3	many	TGTGCCACCAGCCGGACTAGCGGGAGTTCAGATACGCAGTATTTT	CATSRTSGSSDTQYF
TRBJ2-1	TRBD1	TRBV19	NA	TGTGCCAGTAGTTTCAGGGGGTTTGGGCAGTTCTTC	CASSFRGFGQFF
TRBJ1-2	TRBD1	TRBV27	NA	TGTGCCAGCAGTCGGCGACGGGACAGGGTTAGTTTTAACTATGGCTACACCTTC	CASSRRRDRVSFNYGYTF
TRBJ2-1	TRBD2	TRBV29-1	many	TGCAGCGTTGAAGGGTCAGCGGGAGCCTACAATGAGCAGTTCTTC	CSVEGSAGAYNEQFF
TRBJ1-1	NA	TRBV9	many	TGTGCCAGCAGCGTAGGTCAGGGTAAGGCCCACACTGAAGCTTTCTTT	CASSVGQGKAHTEAFF
TRBJ1-2	NA	TRBV20-1	few	TGCAGTGCTGATCAGGGTTTAGCCGGGTCGGGCTACACCTTC	CSADQGLAGSGYTF
TRBJ2-1	NA	TRBV7-6	NA	TGTGCCAGCAGCTTGGGCGCCGGGGTCTCCTACAATGAGCAGTTCTTC	CASSLGAGVSYNEQFF
TRBJ1-2	TRBD1	TRBV7-9	many	TGTGCCAGCAGCTTAGGGGACAGGGTTCTTGGCTACACCTTC	CASSLGDRVLGYTF
TRBJ1-1	NA	TRBV7-9	NA	TGTGCCAGCAGCTTAGGTTGGGTCACTGAAGCTTTCTTT	CASSLGWVTEAFF
TRBJ1-1	NA	TRBV9	few	TGTGCCAGCAGCGTGAACCTAATGAACACTGAAGCTTTCTTT	CASSVNLMNTEAFF
TRBJ2-5	NA	TRBV24-1	few	TGTGCCACCAGTGATTCCCACAAAATGAGGGATCGGTACCAAGAGACCCAGTACTTC	CATSDSHKMRDRYQETQYF
TRBJ2-1	NA	TRBV7-8	many	TGTGCGGTGGGGTTGGCCCCTTACAATGAGCAGTTCTTC	CAVGLAPYNEQFF
TRBJ2-7	TRBD2	TRBV30	NA	TGTGCCTGGAGTGTACGGGGCGGGAGGGAATCCTACGAGCAGTACTTC	CAWSVRGGRESYEQYF
TRBJ1-2	TRBD1	TRBV7-2	many	TGTGCCAGCAGCTCACAGGGGGCGCCCGGCTATGGCTACACCTTC	CASSSQGAPGYGYTF
TRBJ1-1	NA	TRBV19	few	TGTGCCAGTAGTATGGCAGGTGTCAACACTGAAGCTTTCTTT	CASSMAGVNTEAFF
TRBJ1-5	NA	TRBV7-9	NA	TGTGCCAGCAGCGAACAGGGAAGCAATCAGCCCCAGCATTTT	CASSEQGSNQPQHF
TRBJ1-5	NA	TRBV19	NA	TGTGCCAGTAGTATAACGGTCAATCAGCCCCAGCATTTT	CASSITVNQPQHF
TRBJ2-1	TRBD1	TRBV2	once	TGTGCCAGCAGTGGGGGAACCAGACAGGGGTTGGGCGATGAGCAGTTCTTC	CASSGGTRQGLGDEQFF
TRBJ2-1	NA	TRBV12-3/TRBV12-4	NA	TGTGCCAGCAGTTTGATACTAGGACCATGGAATGAGCAGTTCTTC	CASSLILGPWNEQFF
TRBJ1-2	NA	TRBV19	few	TGTGCCAGCTCCCCATATCAGTTTAACTATGGCTACACCTTC	CASSPYQFNYGYTF
TRBJ2-3	NA	TRBV30	NA	TGTGCCTGGAGGCTAGCTGTCGGGACAGATACGCAGTATTTT	CAWRLAVGTDTQYF
TRBJ1-2	NA	TRBV6-2/TRBV6-3	many	TGTGCCAGCAGCTGGACTGGACGGGAGAAGGACTATGGCTACACCTTC	CASSWTGREKDYGYTF
TRBJ2-7	NA	TRBV4-1	NA	TGCGCCAGCAGCCAAGCGGGCGGTTCCTACGAGCAGTACTTC	CASSQAGGSYEQYF